This entry is about one TCR beta chain. In its sample, this clonotype was seen many times. Its target antigen remains unknown. No much larger clone is present one base from it, and per-base qualities are unavailable. This sample stems from a study of regulatory T cells in long-lasting Graves disease (dated by TCRdb to about 2021). Describing the broader study: Antithyroid drugs had been taken for less than 3 months by newly diagnosed Graves' disease patients. Patients with persistent Graves' disease were compared with patients with newly diagnosed Graves' disease using TCR sequencing and RNA sequencing of peripheral blood. The study took place in China and was registered as a clinical trial. TCR sequencing covered around 13 persistent and 20 newly diagnosed Graves' disease patients, some 33 samples in total. Overall study results and their limits: Sequencing and analysis were restricted to the TCR beta chain. Persistent Graves' disease patients showed lower TCR Shannon entropy and fewer highly expanded clones than newly diagnosed patients, suggesting clonal expansion. Because the primary lesion, thyroid tissue, could not be accessed, the study looked at peripheral blood alone. Persistent patients shared more public clonotypes among themselves (2,741) than newly diagnosed patients did (more than 950). The authors noted that the small sample size was a limitation that may lower accuracy. TRBV28, TRBJ1-2 and TRBJ2-5 were preferentially used in persistent disease, while TRBV20-1 and TRBJ2-1 were favored in newly diagnosed disease.

CDR1 and CDR2, per the germline V gene, are SGHTS and YDEGEE. Spanning cysteine to phenylalanine, the CDR3 consists of 16 amino acids. The read is trimmed to its CDR3 DNA, 48 bases read in frame from base 1. The library came from multiplex PCR. Instrument on record: Illumina HiSeq 4000. To build TCR beta libraries, CDR3 regions were amplified by Arm-PCR using iRepertoire HTBI primers. Before sequencing, the PCR products went through gel purification. The source study handled its data this way. Across samples, 60 to 80 TRBV and 14 TRBJ segments were identified and used for gene usage analysis of CDR3 amino acid clonotypes. COPE and FqMerger were used to merge the filtered high-quality paired reads into contigs. Contigs were aligned with BLAST to IMGT TRBV, TRBD and TRBJ reference genes, and CDR3 was defined per IMGT. Clonotypes above 0.1% frequency were classified as highly expanded clones. Shannon entropy served as the measure of repertoire diversity, while the Gini coefficient captured V-J evenness. Public clonotypes were defined as clonotypes shared by more than one individual. The public sequencing data were trimmed at Q25 with fastp and processed into clonotypes with MiXCR by TCRdb, which kept only in-frame beta chains. Records with the same CDR3 protein are collapsed into one entry carrying the most frequent genes and DNA. It is TCRdb's table, rather than the study itself, that gives the V and J calls and clone size. Counted in this sample were approximately 300,000 distinct CDR3 sequences; over 15% of them appeared once. The top ten clones comprise about 36% of the sample.

Reading the label with the study, this specimen's time point is: newly diagnosed GD, antithyroid drugs for less than 3 months. For both TCR sequencing and RNA sequencing, RNA was extracted from PBMCs using TRIzol. Graves' disease was diagnosed according to American Thyroid Association guidelines. Recruitment of patients was carried out at an endocrinology department in Xi'an, China. Each patient gave approximately 8.8 milliliters of peripheral blood, collected in an EDTA anticoagulant tube. PBMCs were isolated by Ficoll Paque Plus density gradient separation without further T cell sorting. An Agilent 2100 Bioanalyzer and agarose gel were used to assess RNA quality, and a NanoDrop 2000 was used to measure RNA concentration.

The input for sequencing was peripheral blood mononuclear cells (PBMCs), taken at new diagnosis, from a patient treated with antithyroid drugs. Recombination linked TRBV5-8 to TRBJ2-5, with 7 bases matching TRBD2. The J call may not be correct, given that the DNA end is closer to TRBJ2-1. This clonotype was obtained from a female donor with Graves disease. The DNA reads TGTGCCAGCAGCTTGTCCCACACTAGCGTAAACAATGAGCAGTTCTTC. Its protein is CASSLSHTSVNNEQFF.